The entry below gives a single T cell receptor beta chain sequence along with its context. Its antigen is still unknown. This entry belongs to a study of shared clonotypes between healthy human individuals. Per the original data handling: Junction-only sequences without quality scores were provided by ImmunoSEQ, so filtering was different. Libraries were prepared by immunoSEQ multiplex PCR; TCRdb keeps only in-frame clonotypes and omits some of them. V and J calls plus clone size are reproduced from that table; the DNA served to infer D and trimming. The profile shows a few million clones, approximately 95% of them singletons. Study-wide points: It was the non-shared clonotypes that had lower generation probabilities than clonotypes shared by all four donors.

Within Nashville, Tennessee resided all donors, each a Caucasian adult. Germline V gene sequence: CDR1 MNHNY, CDR2 SVGAGI (reference sequence). V lost 2 bases, J lost 1 base, and 5 bases stayed unmatched. The CDR3 loop spans 15 amino acids. The specimen was naive CD4+ T cells sorted from blood. Subset: CD45RA+ positively selected. This clonotype was obtained from a man in his late teens or twenties in good health. The chain carries TRBV6-6 and TRBJ2-7; 7 nucleotides match TRBD1. CDR3 region: CASSYRQGWSYEQYF. In DNA, the CDR3 is TGTGCCAGCAGTTACCGACAGGGCTGGTCCTACGAGCAGTACTTC.